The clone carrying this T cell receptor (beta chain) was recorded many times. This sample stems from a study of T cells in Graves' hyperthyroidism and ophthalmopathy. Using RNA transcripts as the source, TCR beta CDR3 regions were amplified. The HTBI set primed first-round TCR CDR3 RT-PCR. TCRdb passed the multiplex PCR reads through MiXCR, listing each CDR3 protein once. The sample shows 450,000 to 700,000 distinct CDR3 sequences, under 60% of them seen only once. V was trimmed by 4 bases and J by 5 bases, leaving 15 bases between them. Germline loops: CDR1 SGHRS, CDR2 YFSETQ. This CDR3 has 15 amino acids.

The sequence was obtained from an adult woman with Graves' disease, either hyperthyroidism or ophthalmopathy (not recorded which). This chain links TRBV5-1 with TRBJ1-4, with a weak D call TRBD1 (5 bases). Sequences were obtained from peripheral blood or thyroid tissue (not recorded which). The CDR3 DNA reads TGCGCCAGCAGCGTTACCGGGACCCTGAATGAAAAACTGTTTTTT. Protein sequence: CASSVTGTLNEKLFF.